This TCR beta chain was obtained from a study of blood T cell repertoires in COVID-19. Across the study: Sites in the United States, Italy and Spain provided acute and convalescent COVID-19 samples. T cells, B-cell-depleted T cells, or PBMCs supplied cDNA or gDNA.

CDR3 size: 13 residues. Trimming took 1 base from V and 7 from J, leaving 7 bases between them. Germline V gene lookup returns CDR1 MDHEN and CDR2 SYDVKM. In the authors' methods: Amplification with reference gene primers provided the estimates of nucleated cell counts. The assay was immunoSEQ multiplex PCR, and TCRdb's table has in-frame clones only and misses some. That table gives V, J and clone size, and the DNA gave D and trimming. The data show 150,000 to 170,000 clones, with about 90% seen just once and roughly 0.51% held by the top ten. The chain combines TRBV28 with TRBJ2-2; D call uncertain. The sequencing sample was made of peripheral blood. This clonotype was obtained from a man aged 45-60 years with acute or convalescent COVID-19. The CDR3 spells CASSLSRFGELFF. CDR3 DNA sequence: TGTGCCAGCAGTTTATCGAGATTCGGGGAGCTGTTTTTT.